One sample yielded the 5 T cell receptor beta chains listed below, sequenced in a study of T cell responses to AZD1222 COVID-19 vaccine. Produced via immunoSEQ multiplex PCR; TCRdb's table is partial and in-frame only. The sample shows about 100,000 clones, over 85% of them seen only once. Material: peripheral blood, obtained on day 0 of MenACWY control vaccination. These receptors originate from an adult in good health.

CDR3 nucleotides: TGTGCCAGCAGCCGTATGGGACAGGGTTCTTCACCCCTCCACTTT. Translating gives CASSRMGQGSSPLHF. The chain joins TRBV3-1 (or the pseudogene TRBV3-2) to TRBJ1-6; 9 bases map to TRBD1. The CDR3 has 15 amino acids. Germline assignment: CDR1 LGHDT and CDR2 YNNKEL (reference sequence). V was pared by 4 bases and J by 9 bases, with 7 bases of the junction left unmatched.

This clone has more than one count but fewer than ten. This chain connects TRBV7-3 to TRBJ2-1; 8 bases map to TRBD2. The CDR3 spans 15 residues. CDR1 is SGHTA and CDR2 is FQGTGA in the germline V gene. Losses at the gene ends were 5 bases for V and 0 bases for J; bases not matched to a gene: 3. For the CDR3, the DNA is TGTGCCAGCAGCACCAGCGGGGGCTCCTACAATGAGCAGTTCTTC. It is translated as CASSTSGGSYNEQFF. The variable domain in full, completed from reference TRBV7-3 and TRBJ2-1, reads GAGVSQTPSNKVTEKGKYVELRCDPISGHTALYWYRQSLGQGPEFLIYFQGTGAADDSGLPNDRFFAVRPEGSVSTLKIQRTERGDSAVYLCASSTSGGSYNEQFFGPGTRLTVL.

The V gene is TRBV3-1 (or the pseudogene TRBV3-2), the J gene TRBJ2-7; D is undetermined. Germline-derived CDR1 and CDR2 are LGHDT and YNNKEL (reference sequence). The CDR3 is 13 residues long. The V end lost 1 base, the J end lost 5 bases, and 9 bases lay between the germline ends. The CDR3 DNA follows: TGTGCCAGCAGCCAAGTAGGGTCCGACGAGCAGTACTTC. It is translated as CASSQVGSDEQYF.

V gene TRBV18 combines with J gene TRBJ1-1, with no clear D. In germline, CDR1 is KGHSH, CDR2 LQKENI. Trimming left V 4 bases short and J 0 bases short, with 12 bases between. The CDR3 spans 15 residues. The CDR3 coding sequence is TGTGCCAGCTCACTCGGACGGCTCATGAACACTGAAGCTTTCTTT. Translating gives CASSLGRLMNTEAFF.

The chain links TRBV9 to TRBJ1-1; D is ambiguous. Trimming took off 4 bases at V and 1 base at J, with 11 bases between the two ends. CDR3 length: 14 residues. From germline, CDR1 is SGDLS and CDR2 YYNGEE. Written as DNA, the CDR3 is TGTGCCAGCAGCCCCCAAGGCCCGAACACTGAAGCTTTCTTT. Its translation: CASSPQGPNTEAFF.